The sequence of this TCR beta chain was determined in a study of T cells in Graves' hyperthyroidism and ophthalmopathy. TCR beta CDR3 regions were amplified from RNA. Initially, a first-round RT-PCR of the TCR CDR3 employed the HTBI primer set. TCRdb reprocessed the multiplex PCR reads via MiXCR and lists one record per CDR3 protein. Seen here are 500,000 or so distinct CDR3 sequences, roughly 15% observed once, and the top ten hold 15% to 20%. Concerning this clonotype: Its specificity is not known.

Trimming cost V 5 bases and J 3 bases; bases outside gene matches: 5. The CDR3 covers 13 residues. The V gene's germline CDR1 is GTSNPN and CDR2 SVGIG (reference sequence). The source of the PBMCs was less than 12 ml of fresh peripheral blood. Overall study findings and caveats: Most thyroid clonotypes expanded above 0.001 appeared in blood too.

This clonotype was obtained from a woman between 18 and 30 years old with Graves' ophthalmopathy. The sample was blood. The rearrangement joins TRBV30 to TRBJ1-1, with 8 bases aligning to TRBD1. The CDR3 region has the DNA TGTGCCTGGTACAGGGGGAGGGACACTGAAGCTTTCTTT. Encoded protein: CAWYRGRDTEAFF. Variable domain in full (rest from reference TRBV30 and TRBJ1-1): SQTIHQWPATLVQPVGSPLSLECTVEGTSNPNLYWYRQAAGRGLQLLFYSVGIGQISSEVPQNLSASRPQDRQFILSSKKLLLSDSGFYLCAWYRGRDTEAFFGQGTRLTVV.